This TCR beta chain was observed in a study of T-cell reconstitution after alpha-beta-depleted transplantation in children. CDR1 and CDR2 from the germline V gene are ENHRY and SYGVKD. There are 14 residues in the CDR3. Germline trimming cut 1 base from V and 12 bases from J; bases unmatched to any gene: 9. Study results and caveats: At around two months after transplant, the alpha-beta T cells were reportedly derived from several hundred expanded clones that came from non-depleted graft cells. Some patients showed high day-60 TCRbeta diversity, which derived from surviving recipient T cells and thymic progenitors. One year after transplant, T-cell counts and diversity came mostly from newly produced T cells.

TCRbeta library construction was performed incorporating unique molecular identifiers. TCRdb used MiXCR to reprocess the PCR reads, holding one entry per CDR3 protein. This sample has about 980,000 distinct CDR3 sequences, with roughly 29% found just once. This clonotype was observed once. Its antigen remains unknown. The material sequenced was PBMCs, mostly from graft donor cells, taken 360 days after TCRalphabeta/CD19-depleted stem cell transplant. The rearrangement links TRBV10-3 to TRBJ2-1, with TRBD2 matching 7 bases. This TCR came from a boy less than two years old who had a stem cell transplant for SCID, so the T cells may come from the graft donor. The CDR3, as DNA: TGTGCCATCAGTGAGTTGGCCCGGGGGGTACGGCAGTTCTTC. It codes for CAISELARGVRQFF.